This TCR beta chain was found in a study of blood T cell repertoires in COVID-19. Overall study context: COVID-19 samples from acute and convalescent phases originated in the United States, Italy and Spain. The analysed material was cDNA or gDNA that came from T cells, B-cell-depleted T cells, or PBMCs.

The V segment lost 6 bases and the J segment 9 bases; nucleotides outside the gene matches: 10. Germline loops: CDR1 SNHLY, CDR2 FYNNEI. The CDR3 sequence is 15 residues long. Original processing notes: Reference gene primer amplification in the assay estimated nucleated cell counts. The protocol was immunoSEQ multiplex PCR, while the TCRdb copy is restricted to in-frame clones and leaves out a portion. The V and J calls and the clone size are those of that table, but D and trimming were determined from the DNA. The repertoire holds about 250,000 clones, with about 80% as singletons. The chain carries TRBV2 and TRBJ1-5, with 11 bases fitting TRBD1. The sequenced sample consisted of peripheral blood. The TCR sequence derives from an older man with acute or convalescent COVID-19. The CDR3 DNA reads TGTGCCAGCAGGATCCGGGACAGGGGGTTGGGGCCCCAGCATTTT. Translating it yields CASRIRDRGLGPQHF. Full variable domain (rest looked up from reference TRBV2 and TRBJ1-5): EPEVTQTPSHQVTQMGQEVILRCVPISNHLYFYWYRQILGQKVEFLVSFYNNEISEKSEIFDDQFSVERPDGSNFTLKIRSTKLEDSAMYFCASRIRDRGLGPQHFGDGTRLSIL.